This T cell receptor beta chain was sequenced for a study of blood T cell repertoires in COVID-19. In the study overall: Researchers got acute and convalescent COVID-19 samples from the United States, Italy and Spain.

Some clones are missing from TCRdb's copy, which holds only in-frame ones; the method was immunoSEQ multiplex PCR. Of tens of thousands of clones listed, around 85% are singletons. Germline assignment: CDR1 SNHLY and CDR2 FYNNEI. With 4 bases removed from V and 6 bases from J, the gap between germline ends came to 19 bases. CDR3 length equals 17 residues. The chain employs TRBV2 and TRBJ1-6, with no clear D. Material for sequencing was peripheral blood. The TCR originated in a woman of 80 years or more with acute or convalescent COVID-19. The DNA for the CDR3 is TGTGCCAGCAGTGGGAGATCGTCCGGAGAGGTTAATTCACCCCTCCACTTT. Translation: CASSGRSSGEVNSPLHF.